The following is a T cell receptor (beta chain) sequence with its context. Its specificity is not known. The data were taken from a study of chemoradiotherapy in HPV16-positive cancers. General study findings and limits: HPV-responsive T-cell expansion during chemoradiotherapy was linked to improved recurrence-free survival in HPV16-positive patients. HPV-specific T cells were functionally defined from only two HPV16-positive patients.

Trimming removed 3 bases from V and 9 bases from J, with 15 bases in between. Looked up from germline, CDR1 is MRHNA and CDR2 is SNTAGT. The CDR3 covers 14 residues. Here immunoSEQ multiplex PCR was the method, and the copy in TCRdb shows in-frame clones only, minus some. The table shows about 68,000 clones, with about nine tenths occurring only once. This rearrangement joins TRBV6-4 to TRBJ2-1; weak D call: TRBD2 (6 bases). The sample in question was blood, obtained from a patient who underwent chemoradiotherapy. The clonotype was recovered from a human donor with HPV-associated anogenital cancer. The DNA for the CDR3 is TGTGCCAGCAGTGAGCAGGAGGGGATCGGTGAGCAGTTCTTC. Translating gives CASSEQEGIGEQFF.